The 8 T cell receptor beta chains below were found in one sample sequenced in a study of breast tumors, draining lymph nodes, adjacent tissues. The lymph nodes were axillary draining lymph nodes from breast cancer patients. TCRdb ran MiXCR on the multiplex PCR reads and lists one entry per CDR3 protein. Of under 300,000 distinct CDR3 sequences in the sample, 30% to 35% were seen once. Sequenced material: axillary lymph node tissue. The receptors shown here come from a female donor with breast cancer. Some clones in this sample may be carry-over from other donors' samples.

In the case of this clonotype: A read error may explain this, as a much larger clone is one base away. Since the CDR3 does not end with the conserved phenylalanine or tryptophan, this likely comes from a read error. This rearrangement joins TRBV4-1 to TRBJ1-6; a weak D match, TRBD1 (5 bases). The length of the CDR3 is 16 residues. V lost 1 base and J 4 bases, leaving 11 bases between the germline ends. CDR1 and CDR2 from the germline V gene are MGHRA and YSYEKL. CDR3 nucleotide sequence: TGCGCCAGCAGCCAAGCGGCAGGGTTGTATAATTCACCCCTCCACCTT. Translation: CASSQAAGLYNSPLHL.

The table lists this clonotype with many counts. The chain is built from TRBV5-6 and TRBJ1-5; TRBD1 agrees at 7 bases. The CDR3 covers 15 residues. Germline V gene lookup returns CDR1 SGHDT and CDR2 YYEEEE. The V and J ends lost 0 bases and 4 bases, in that order; junction bases with no gene match: 4. The CDR3 protein is CASSLGQGDNQPQHF. As DNA, the CDR3 is TGTGCCAGCAGCTTGGGTCAGGGGGATAATCAGCCCCAGCATTTT.

This chain uses TRBV27 with TRBJ1-4; D is unresolved. Germline V lookup: CDR1 MNHEY, CDR2 SMNVEV (reference sequence). Trimming pared 6 bases from V and 0 bases from J, leaving 11 bases between. The CDR3 has 15 residues. The CDR3 bases are TGTGCCAGCAGAGTCGGGCCGGCAACTAATGAAAAACTGTTTTTT. Protein sequence: CASRVGPATNEKLFF.

The chain links TRBV7-3 to TRBJ2-5; D possibly corresponds to TRBD1 (7 bases). The V gene's germline CDR1 is SGHTA and CDR2 FQGTGA. This CDR3 comprises 18 residues. The V end was cut by 4 bases, the J end by 0 bases, with 21 bases between. The CDR3 DNA reads as TGTGCCAGCAGCTCAACAGGGGCCGGGGGCCGTGACCAAGAGACCCAGTACTTC. It encodes CASSSTGAGGRDQETQYF.

At least ten counts were recorded for this clonotype. This chain uses TRBV7-2 with TRBJ1-6; TRBD1 is a possible D gene (6 bases). The CDR3 runs 16 residues. Trimming cost V 4 bases and J 3 bases, with 13 bases left between them. Germline CDR1 SGHTA, CDR2 FQGNSA. The CDR3 coding sequence is TGTGCCAGCAGCTCCCAGGGGCTGGGCTATAATTCACCCCTCCACTTT. As protein: CASSSQGLGYNSPLHF.

This clonotype was detected a few times. This chain uses TRBV6-6 with TRBJ1-1, with 8 positions matching TRBD1. The J segment lost 3 bases and the V segment lost 7 bases, leaving 4 bases of the junction unmatched. There are 13 residues in the CDR3. The germline CDR1 and CDR2 sequences are MNHNY and SVGAGI (reference sequence). The CDR3 nucleotides are TGTGCCAGCAATCGACAGGGGTACACTGAAGCTTTCTTT. Protein: CASNRQGYTEAFF.

This clonotype was seen at least ten times. The gene calls are TRBV7-2 and TRBJ2-1, with unresolved D. Germline loops: CDR1 SGHTA, CDR2 FQGNSA. V lost 4 bases to trimming and J lost 5 bases, with 3 bases between them. This CDR3 is 11 amino acids long. The CDR3 reads CASSWDNEQFF. CDR3 DNA sequence: TGTGCCAGCAGCTGGGACAATGAGCAGTTCTTC.

With respect to this clonotype: No conserved phenylalanine or tryptophan is present at the end of the CDR3, so a read error is the likely explanation. The DNA is left out, because the CDR3 cannot be placed on it with certainty; the CDR3 is given as TCRdb lists it. V gene TRBV7-3 combines with J gene TRBJ2-6; TRBD1, the D gene given by the table, was not confirmed from the DNA. The germline CDR1 and CDR2 sequences are SGHTA and FQGTGA. Ends included, the CDR3 has 9 residues. CDR3 protein: CASSSPGTS.